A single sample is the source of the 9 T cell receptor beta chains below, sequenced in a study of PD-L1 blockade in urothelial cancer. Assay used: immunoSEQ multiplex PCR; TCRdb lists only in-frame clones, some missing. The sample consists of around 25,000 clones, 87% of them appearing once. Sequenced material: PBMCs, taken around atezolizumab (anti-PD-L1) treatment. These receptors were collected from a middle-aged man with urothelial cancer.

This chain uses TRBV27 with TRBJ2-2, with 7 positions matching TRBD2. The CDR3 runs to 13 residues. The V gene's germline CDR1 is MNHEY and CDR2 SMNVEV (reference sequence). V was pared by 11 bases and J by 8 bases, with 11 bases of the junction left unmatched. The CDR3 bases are TGTGCCGCCCGGGGGGACTGGGGAGGGGAGCTGTTTTTT. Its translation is CAARGDWGGELFF.

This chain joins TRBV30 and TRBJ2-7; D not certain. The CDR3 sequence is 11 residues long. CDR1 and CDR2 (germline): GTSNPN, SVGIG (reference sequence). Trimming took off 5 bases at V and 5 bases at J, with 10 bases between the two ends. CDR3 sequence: CAWQSGDEQYF. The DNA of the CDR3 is TGTGCCTGGCAGTCTGGAGACGAGCAGTACTTC.

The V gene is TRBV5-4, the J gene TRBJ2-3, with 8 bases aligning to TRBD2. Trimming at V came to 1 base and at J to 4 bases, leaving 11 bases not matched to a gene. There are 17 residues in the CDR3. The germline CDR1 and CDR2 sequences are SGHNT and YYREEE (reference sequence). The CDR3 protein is CASSLFLAGGRSDTQYF. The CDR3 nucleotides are TGTGCCAGCAGCTTGTTTCTGGCGGGAGGAAGATCAGATACGCAGTATTTT.

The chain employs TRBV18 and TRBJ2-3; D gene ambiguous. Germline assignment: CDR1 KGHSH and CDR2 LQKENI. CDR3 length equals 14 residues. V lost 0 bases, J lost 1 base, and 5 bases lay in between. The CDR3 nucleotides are TGTGCCAGCTCACCACCGGCACGCACAGATACGCAGTATTTT. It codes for CASSPPARTDTQYF.

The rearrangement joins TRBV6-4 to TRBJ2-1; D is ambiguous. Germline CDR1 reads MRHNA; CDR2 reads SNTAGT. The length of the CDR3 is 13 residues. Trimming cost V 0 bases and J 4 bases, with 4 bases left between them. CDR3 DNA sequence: TGTGCCAGCAGTGACTCTAGATACAATGAGCAGTTCTTC. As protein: CASSDSRYNEQFF.

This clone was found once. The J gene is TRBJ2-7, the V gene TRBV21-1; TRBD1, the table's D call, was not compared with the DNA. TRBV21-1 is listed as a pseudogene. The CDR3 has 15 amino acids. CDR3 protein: CASSTGKQNSYEQYF. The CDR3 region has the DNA TGTGCCAGCAGCACCGGAAAACAGAACTCCTACGAGCAGTACTTC.

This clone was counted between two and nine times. CDR3 protein: CASSLGGQGNQPQHF. The CDR3 coding sequence is TGTGCCAGCAGCTTAGGTGGGCAGGGCAATCAGCCCCAGCATTTT. This chain joins TRBV13 and TRBJ1-5; D uncertain. CDR1 and CDR2 (germline): PRHDT, FYEKMQ (reference sequence). Trimming removed 0 bases from V and 2 bases from J, with 8 bases in between. The CDR3 has 15 residues.

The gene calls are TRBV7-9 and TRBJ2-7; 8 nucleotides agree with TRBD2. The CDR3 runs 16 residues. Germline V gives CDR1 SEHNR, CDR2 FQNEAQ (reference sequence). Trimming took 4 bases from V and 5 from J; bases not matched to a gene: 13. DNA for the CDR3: TGTGCCAGCAGCTCCGGGACTAGTGGAACTTCTGACGAGCAGTACTTC. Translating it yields CASSSGTSGTSDEQYF.

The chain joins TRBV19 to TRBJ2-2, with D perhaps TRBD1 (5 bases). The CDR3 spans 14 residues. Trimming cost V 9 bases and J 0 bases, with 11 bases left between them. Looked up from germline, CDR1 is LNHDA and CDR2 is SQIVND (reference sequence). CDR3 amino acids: CASRQLANTGELFF. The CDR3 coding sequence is TGTGCCAGCAGACAGCTCGCGAACACCGGGGAGCTGTTTTTT.